This TCR beta chain stems from a study of shared clonotypes between healthy human individuals. Donors, without exception, were Caucasian adults residing in Nashville, Tennessee. Among the unsorted PBMC samples, replicate PCRs used 300 ng DNA, approximately 30,000 T cell genomes. Some clones are missing from TCRdb's copy, which holds only in-frame ones; the method was immunoSEQ multiplex PCR. The data show about 450,000 clones, roughly 85% seen once. V was shortened by 3 bases and J by 7 bases, with 15 bases between the two germline ends. Germline V gene data show CDR1 as LGHNA and CDR2 as YSLEER. The CDR3 consists of 15 residues. Worth noting for this clone: Its cognate antigen is unknown.

The study, taken as a whole, reports: The genetic and exposure-history diversity represented was limited by few donors.

The receptor was derived from a woman aged 40 to 55 in good health. Some clones in this sample may be carry-over from other donors' samples. Sequenced: PBMCs. The chain links TRBV4-3 to TRBJ1-4, with D possibly being TRBD1 (5 bases). The CDR3 bases are TGCGCCAGCAGCCAGGAATTTACTGGGGGTGAAAAACTGTTTTTT. Residues: CASSQEFTGGEKLFF.